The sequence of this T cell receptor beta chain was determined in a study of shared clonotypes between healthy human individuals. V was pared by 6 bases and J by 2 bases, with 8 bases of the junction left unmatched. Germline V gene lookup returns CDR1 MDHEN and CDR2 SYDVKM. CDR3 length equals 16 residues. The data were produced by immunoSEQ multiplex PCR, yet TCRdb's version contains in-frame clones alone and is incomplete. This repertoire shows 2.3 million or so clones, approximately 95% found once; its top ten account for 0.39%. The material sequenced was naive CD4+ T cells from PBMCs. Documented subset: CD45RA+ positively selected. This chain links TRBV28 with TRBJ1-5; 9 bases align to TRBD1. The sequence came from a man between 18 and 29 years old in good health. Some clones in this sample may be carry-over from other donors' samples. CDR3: CASRNRDRVGNQPQHF. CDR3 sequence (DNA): TGTGCCAGCAGGAACCGGGACAGGGTTGGCAATCAGCCCCAGCATTTT.